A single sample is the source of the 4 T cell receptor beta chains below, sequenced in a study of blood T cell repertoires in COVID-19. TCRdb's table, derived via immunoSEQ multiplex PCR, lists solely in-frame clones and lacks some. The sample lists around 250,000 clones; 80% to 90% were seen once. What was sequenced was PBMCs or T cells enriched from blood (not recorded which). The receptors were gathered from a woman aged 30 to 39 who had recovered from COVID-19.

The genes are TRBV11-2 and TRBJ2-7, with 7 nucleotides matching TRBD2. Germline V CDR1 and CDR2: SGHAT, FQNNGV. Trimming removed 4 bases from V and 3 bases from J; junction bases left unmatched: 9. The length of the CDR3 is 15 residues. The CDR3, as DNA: TGTGCCAGCAGCTACCCAAGCGGGGTAGGCTACGAGCAGTACTTC. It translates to CASSYPSGVGYEQYF. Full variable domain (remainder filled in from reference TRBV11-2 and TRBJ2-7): EAGVAQSPRYKIIEKRQSVAFWCNPISGHATLYWYQQILGQGPKLLIQFQNNGVVDDSQLPKDRFSAERLKGVDSTLKIQPAKLEDSAVYLCASSYPSGVGYEQYFGPGTRLTVT.

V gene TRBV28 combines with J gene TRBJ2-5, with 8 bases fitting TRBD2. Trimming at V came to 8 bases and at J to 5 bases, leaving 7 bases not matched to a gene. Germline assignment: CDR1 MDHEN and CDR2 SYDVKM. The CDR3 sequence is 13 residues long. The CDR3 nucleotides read TGTGCCAGCCTACGGGGGGGATTGGAGACCCAGTACTTC. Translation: CASLRGGLETQYF.

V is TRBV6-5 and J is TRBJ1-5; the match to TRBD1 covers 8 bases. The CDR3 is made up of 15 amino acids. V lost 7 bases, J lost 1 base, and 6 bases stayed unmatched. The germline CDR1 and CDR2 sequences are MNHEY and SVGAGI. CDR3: CASIVGDRSNQPQHF. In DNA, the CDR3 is TGTGCCAGCATAGTCGGGGACAGGAGCAATCAGCCCCAGCATTTT.

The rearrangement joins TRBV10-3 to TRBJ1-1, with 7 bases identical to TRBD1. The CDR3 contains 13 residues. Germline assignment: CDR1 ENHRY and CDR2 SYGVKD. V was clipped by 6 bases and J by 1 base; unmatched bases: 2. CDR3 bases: TGTGCCATCAGGGGACAGCCGAACACTGAAGCTTTCTTT. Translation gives CAIRGQPNTEAFF.